This TCR beta chain comes out of a study of cytotoxic CD8 clonotypes in ibrutinib-treated CLL. Study-wide points: Shared public clonotypes were rare, and on treatment they either got smaller or stayed the same. Circulating CD8+ T-cell counts were tracked by baseline clonality, which exceeded that of age-matched healthy donors.

Depth targeted 1 in 200,000 to 1 in 1 million T cells, averaging about 9.2x coverage per clonotype. Assay used: immunoSEQ multiplex PCR; TCRdb lists only in-frame clones, some missing. The data contain about 310,000 clones, about 80% of them singletons. This clone has just a few counts. Its antigen remains unidentified. V dropped 2 bases and J dropped 2; count of bases not matched to a gene: 6. The CDR3 runs 17 residues. CDR1 is MNHNS, CDR2 SASEGT, per germline. Cryopreserved PBMCs yielded approximately 2 micrograms of genomic DNA for TCR beta libraries. This TCR derives from a human donor with chronic lymphocytic leukemia. This rearrangement joins TRBV6-1 to TRBJ2-7, with 13 positions matching TRBD2. The sample here was PBMCs, taken before ibrutinib treatment. CDR3 sequence: CASSELFTSGRAYEQYF. In DNA, the CDR3 is TGTGCCAGCAGTGAACTCTTTACTAGCGGGAGGGCCTACGAGCAGTACTTC.